This T cell receptor (beta chain) was captured in a study of OX40 agonist ivuxolimab in advanced cancers. Study-wide findings and caveats: The authors also found low normalized T-cell clonal expansion in some nonresponders.

Generated by immunoSEQ multiplex PCR, the TCRdb table keeps only in-frame clones and is missing some. The sample comprises under 70,000 clones, about 89% of which are singletons, and around 1.4% rests with the top ten. On this clone itself: The target antigen is unknown.

The CDR3 length is 14 residues. V was clipped by 0 bases and J by 6 bases, with 9 bases between them. Germline V gene sequence: CDR1 SEHNR, CDR2 FQNEAQ (reference sequence). V usage is TRBV7-9 and J usage is TRBJ2-1, with a weak D call TRBD2 (6 bases). This receptor was identified in an adult with an advanced solid tumor such as melanoma, head and neck, liver or kidney cancer. The source material was CD4+ or CD8+ T cells sorted from blood, sampled in a trial of the OX40 agonist ivuxolimab. CDR3 in DNA: TGTGCCAGCAGCTTAGCGGGACTGGGCAATGAGCAGTTCTTC. Translating gives CASSLAGLGNEQFF.